Presented here are 19 T cell receptor beta chains from one specimen sequenced in a study of blood T cell repertoires in COVID-19. Sequenced by immunoSEQ multiplex PCR; TCRdb stores in-frame clones only, minus some. The data hold some 310,000 clones, with roughly 87% observed a single time. The specimen was peripheral blood. The receptors were gathered from a man between 45 and 60 years old with active or convalescent COVID-19.

The V call is TRBV30, the J call TRBJ1-1; 7 nucleotides match TRBD1. V shed 3 bases, J shed 4 bases, and the junction held 11 bases outside the gene matches. This CDR3 contains 15 residues. Germline values: CDR1 GTSNPN, CDR2 SVGIG (reference sequence). The CDR3 nucleotides are TGTGCCTGGAGGACTTTGGGCCAGGGGGGCACTGAAGCTTTCTTT. It translates to CAWRTLGQGGTEAFF.

The chain recombines TRBV7-2 with TRBJ1-2, with 7 bases matching TRBD1. The CDR3 length is 15 residues. The junction had 6 bases not matched to a gene; V was cut back by 5 bases and J by 0 bases. The germline gives CDR1 SGHTA, CDR2 FQGNSA. CDR3 sequence: CASSPGTAANYGYTF. For the CDR3, the DNA is TGTGCCAGCAGCCCCGGGACAGCCGCTAACTATGGCTACACCTTC. Complete variable domain (other parts from reference TRBV7-2 and TRBJ1-2): GAGVSQSPSNKVTEKGKDVELRCDPISGHTALYWYRQSLGQGLEFLIYFQGNSAPDKSGLPSDRFSAERTGGSVSTLTIQRTQQEDSAVYLCASSPGTAANYGYTFGSGTRLTVV.

The chain recombines TRBV15 with TRBJ2-3; 8 positions match TRBD2. Losses at the gene ends were 1 base for V and 5 bases for J; bases not matched to a gene: 2. Germline CDR1 LNHNV, CDR2 YYDKDF (reference sequence). The CDR3 runs to 14 residues. The CDR3 DNA sequence: TGTGCCACCAGCAGAGCGGGGGGGGGAGATACGCAGTATTTT. Translated: CATSRAGGGDTQYF.

The chain recombines TRBV9 with TRBJ1-1, with 9 bases identical to TRBD1. This CDR3 region has 15 residues. With 4 bases clipped from V and 5 bases from J, the junction kept 9 bases outside the gene matches. Germline V gene lookup returns CDR1 SGDLS and CDR2 YYNGEE. CDR3 sequence reads: CASSRTGGAGTEAFF. The DNA for the CDR3 is TGTGCCAGCAGCAGAACAGGGGGCGCAGGTACTGAAGCTTTCTTT.

The rearrangement uses TRBV2 and TRBJ1-1, with D perhaps matching TRBD1 (5 bases). Trimming took off 4 bases at V and 10 bases at J, with 16 bases between the two ends. The CDR3 is made up of 13 amino acids. The V gene's germline CDR1 is SNHLY and CDR2 FYNNEI. CDR3 DNA sequence: TGTGCCAGCAGTGGAGCGGGGGGTGTAGGAGCTTTCTTT. Translated: CASSGAGGVGAFF.

The V gene is TRBV9, the J gene TRBJ1-1, with D tentatively TRBD1 (6 bases). Per germline, CDR1 SGDLS and CDR2 YYNGEE. V was clipped by 4 bases and J by 4 bases, with 14 bases between them. The CDR3 is made up of 14 amino acids. CDR3 sequence: CASSPRGAGTEAFF. The CDR3 DNA reads TGTGCCAGCAGCCCGCGGGGGGCTGGCACTGAAGCTTTCTTT.

The sample holds a few counts of this clone. The junction does not match germline at one end; this may be a read error. The J gene is TRBJ1-3, the V gene TRBV5-5; 8 nucleotides match TRBD1. Germline assignment: CDR1 SGHKS and CDR2 YYEKEE (reference sequence). The CDR3 has 13 amino acids. The CDR3 reads CASSLGPGQVQEF. The CDR3 nucleotides read TGTGCCAGCAGCTTGGGGCCGGGACAGGTGCAGGAGTTT.

This clone was detected only a few times. The V gene is TRBV19, the J gene TRBJ1-2; 8 positions agree with TRBD1. The CDR3 is 13 residues long. CDR1 is LNHDA, CDR2 SQIVND, per germline (reference sequence). V shed 5 bases, J shed 7 bases, and the junction held 6 bases outside the gene matches. CDR3 protein: CASSGQGVTGYTF. CDR3 nucleotide sequence: TGTGCCAGTAGTGGACAGGGCGTGACTGGCTACACCTTC.

The chain employs TRBV7-6 and TRBJ2-3, with 8 bases matching TRBD1. This CDR3 spans 15 amino acids. Unmatched junction bases numbered 9, after V lost 2 bases and J lost 8 bases. The germline CDR1 and CDR2 sequences are SGHVS and FNYEAQ. The DNA for the CDR3 is TGTGCCAGCAGCTTACAGGGGGCAAGGCAGGGTACGCAGTATTTT. This sequence encodes CASSLQGARQGTQYF.

The V gene is TRBV27, the J gene TRBJ2-3; 7 bases align to TRBD2. Germline loops: CDR1 MNHEY, CDR2 SMNVEV (reference sequence). The CDR3 covers 17 residues. The V and J ends lost 5 bases and 2 bases, in that order; junction bases with no gene match: 13. CDR3 in DNA: TGTGCCAGCAGTAAAAGCGTCCCAGCGGGAAACACAGATACGCAGTATTTT. Protein sequence: CASSKSVPAGNTDTQYF.

The J gene is TRBJ1-3, the V gene TRBV5-1, with a possible D match to TRBD1 (5 bases). V lost 7 bases to trimming and J lost 4 bases, with 12 bases between them. CDR3 length: 13 amino acids. Germline values: CDR1 SGHRS, CDR2 YFSETQ. The CDR3 DNA follows: TGCGCCAGCGGGGAGGGGAGCGGAAACACCATATATTTT. This codes for CASGEGSGNTIYF. Complete variable domain (other parts from reference TRBV5-1 and TRBJ1-3): KAGVTQTPRYLIKTRGQQVTLSCSPISGHRSVSWYQQTPGQGLQFLFEYFSETQRNKGNFPGRFSGRQFSNSRSEMNVSTLELGDSALYLCASGEGSGNTIYFGEGSWLTVV.

The V gene is TRBV19, the J gene TRBJ2-2, with 8 bases matching TRBD1. The ends lost 10 bases at V and 0 bases at J; junction bases unmatched: 4. CDR1 LNHDA and CDR2 SQIVND come from the germline V gene (reference sequence). This CDR3 contains 14 residues. CDR3 in amino acids: CATRQGTNTGELFF. The CDR3 DNA sequence: TGTGCCACGAGACAGGGGACGAACACCGGGGAGCTGTTTTTT.

The rearrangement uses TRBV3-1 (or the pseudogene TRBV3-2) and TRBJ1-5; 10 positions agree with TRBD1. Germline V CDR1 and CDR2: LGHDT, YNNKEL (reference sequence). The CDR3 has 16 residues. J lost 2 bases, V lost 4 bases, and 5 bases had no gene match. The CDR3 bases are TGTGCCAGCAGCCTGACAGGGGGCGCGGGCAATCAGCCCCAGCATTTT. This translates into CASSLTGGAGNQPQHF.

This clone was detected only a few times. The V call is TRBV11-2, the J call TRBJ1-1; D is unclear. V was pared by 8 bases and J by 11 bases, with 24 bases between. The CDR3 is 14 amino acids. Germline V gives CDR1 SGHAT, CDR2 FQNNGV. DNA for the CDR3: TGTGCCAGCGGACGTACGGGAGACTCCCTGTTGGCTTTCTTT. Residues: CASGRTGDSLLAFF.

A single count supports this clone. V usage is TRBV28 and J usage is TRBJ1-2, with 8 bases lining up with TRBD1. Losses at the gene ends were 5 bases for V and 4 bases for J; bases not matched to a gene: 12. CDR1 is MDHEN, CDR2 SYDVKM, per germline. CDR3 size: 16 residues. In DNA form, the CDR3 reads TGTGCCAGCAGTCCCCCGAGGACAGGGAGCTCCTATGGCTACACCTTC. Protein product: CASSPPRTGSSYGYTF.

This CDR3 is CASSVLLNTEAFF. In DNA, the CDR3 is TGCGCCAGCAGCGTGCTATTGAACACTGAAGCTTTCTTT. The V call is TRBV5-1, the J call TRBJ1-1; D not certain. V was shortened by 4 bases and J by 0 bases, with 7 bases between the two germline ends. The length of the CDR3 is 13 residues. Germline V gives CDR1 SGHRS, CDR2 YFSETQ.

The gene calls are TRBV28 and TRBJ1-2; D is uncertain. The germline V and J ends were trimmed by 5 bases and 7 bases, with 20 bases remaining between them. CDR3 length equals 15 residues. The V gene's germline CDR1 is MDHEN and CDR2 SYDVKM. CDR3 DNA: TGTGCCAGCAGTGAGTTGGAGAAGGCGCGCGGTGGCTACACCTTC. This codes for CASSELEKARGGYTF.

The J gene is TRBJ2-5, the V gene TRBV3-1 (or the pseudogene TRBV3-2); TRBD2 is a possible D gene (7 bases). This CDR3 contains 14 residues. Germline V CDR1 and CDR2: LGHDT, YNNKEL (reference sequence). The V and J ends lost 1 base and 5 bases respectively, with 11 bases between them. The CDR3 sequence: CASSQAGGGETQYF. The CDR3 DNA sequence: TGTGCCAGCAGCCAAGCGGGGGGCGGGGAGACCCAGTACTTC.

The rearrangement links TRBV7-2 to TRBJ1-2; no reliable D call. This CDR3 is 13 amino acids long. Trimming stripped 5 bases from V and 8 bases from J, with 15 bases between. Germline lookup yields CDR1 SGHTA and CDR2 FQGNSA. The CDR3 is CASSQRGVRGYTF. The CDR3, as DNA: TGTGCCAGCAGCCAGAGAGGCGTACGAGGCTACACCTTC.